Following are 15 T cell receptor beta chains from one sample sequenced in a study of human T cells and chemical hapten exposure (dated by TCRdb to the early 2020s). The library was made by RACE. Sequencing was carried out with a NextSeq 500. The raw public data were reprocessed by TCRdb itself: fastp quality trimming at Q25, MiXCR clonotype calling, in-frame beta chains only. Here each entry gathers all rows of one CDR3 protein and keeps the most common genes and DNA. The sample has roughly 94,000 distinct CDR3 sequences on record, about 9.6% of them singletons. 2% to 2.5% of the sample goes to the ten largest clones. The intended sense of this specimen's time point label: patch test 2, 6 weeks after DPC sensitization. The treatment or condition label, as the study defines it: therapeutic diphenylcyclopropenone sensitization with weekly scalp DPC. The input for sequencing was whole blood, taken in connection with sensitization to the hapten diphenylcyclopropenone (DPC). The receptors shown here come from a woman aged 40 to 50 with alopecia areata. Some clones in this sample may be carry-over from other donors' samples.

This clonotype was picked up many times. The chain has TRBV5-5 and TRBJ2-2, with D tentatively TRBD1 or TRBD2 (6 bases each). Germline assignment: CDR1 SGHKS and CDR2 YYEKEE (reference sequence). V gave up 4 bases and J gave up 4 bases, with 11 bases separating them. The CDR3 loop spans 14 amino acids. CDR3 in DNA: TGTGCCAGCAGCCTCAAGGGGGGCACCGGGGAGCTGTTTTTT. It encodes CASSLKGGTGELFF.

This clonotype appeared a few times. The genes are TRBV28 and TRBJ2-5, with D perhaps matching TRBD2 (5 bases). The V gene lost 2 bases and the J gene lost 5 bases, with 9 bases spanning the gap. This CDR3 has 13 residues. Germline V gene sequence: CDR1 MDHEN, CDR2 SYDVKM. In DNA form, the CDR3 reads TGTGCCAGCAGTTTAACTAGAAGGGAGACCCAGTACTTC. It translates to CASSLTRRETQYF.

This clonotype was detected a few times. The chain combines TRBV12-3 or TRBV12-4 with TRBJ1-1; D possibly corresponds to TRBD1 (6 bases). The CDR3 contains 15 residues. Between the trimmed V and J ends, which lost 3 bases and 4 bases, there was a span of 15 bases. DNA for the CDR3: TGTGCCAGCAGTTTGGATGGGACGGGGGCCACTGAAGCTTTCTTT. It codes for CASSLDGTGATEAFF.

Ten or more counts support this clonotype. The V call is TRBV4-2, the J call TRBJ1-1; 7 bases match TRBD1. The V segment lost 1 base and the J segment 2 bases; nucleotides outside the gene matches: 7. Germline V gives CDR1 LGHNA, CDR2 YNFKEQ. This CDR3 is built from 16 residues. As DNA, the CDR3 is TGTGCCAGCAGCCAAGGGGCAGGGGGGCCAAACACTGAAGCTTTCTTT. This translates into CASSQGAGGPNTEAFF.

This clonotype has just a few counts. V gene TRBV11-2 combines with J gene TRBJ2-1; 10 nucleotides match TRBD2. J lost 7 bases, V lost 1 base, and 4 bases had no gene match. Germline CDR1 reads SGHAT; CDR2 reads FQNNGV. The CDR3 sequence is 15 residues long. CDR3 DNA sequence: TGTGCCAGCAGCTTAGGGCTAGCGGGAGAAAATGAGCAGTTCTTC. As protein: CASSLGLAGENEQFF.

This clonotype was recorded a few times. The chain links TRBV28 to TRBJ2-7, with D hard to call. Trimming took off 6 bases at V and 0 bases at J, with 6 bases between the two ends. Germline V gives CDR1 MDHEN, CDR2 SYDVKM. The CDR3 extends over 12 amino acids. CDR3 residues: CASRVPSYEQYF. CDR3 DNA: TGTGCCAGCAGGGTCCCCTCCTACGAGCAGTACTTC.

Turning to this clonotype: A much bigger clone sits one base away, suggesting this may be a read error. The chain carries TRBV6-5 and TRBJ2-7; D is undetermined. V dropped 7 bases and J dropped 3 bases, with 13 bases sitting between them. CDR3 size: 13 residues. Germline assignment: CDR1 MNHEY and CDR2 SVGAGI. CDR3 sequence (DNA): TGTGCCAGCACACCGAGCACCGTCTACGAGCAGTACTTC. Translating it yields CASTPSTVYEQYF.

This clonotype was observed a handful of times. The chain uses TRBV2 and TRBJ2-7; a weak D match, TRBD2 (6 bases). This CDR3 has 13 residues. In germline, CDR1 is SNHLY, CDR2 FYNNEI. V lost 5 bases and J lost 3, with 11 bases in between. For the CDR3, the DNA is TGTGCCAGCAGTTTCGGCGGGATCTACGAGCAGTACTTC. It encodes CASSFGGIYEQYF.

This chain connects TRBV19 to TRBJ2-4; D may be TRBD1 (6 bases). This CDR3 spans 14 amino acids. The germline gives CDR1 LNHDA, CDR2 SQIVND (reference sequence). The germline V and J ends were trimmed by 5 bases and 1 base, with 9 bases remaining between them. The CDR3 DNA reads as TGTGCCAGTAGTGTTACAGGGGCCAAAAACATTCAGTACTTC. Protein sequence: CASSVTGAKNIQYF.

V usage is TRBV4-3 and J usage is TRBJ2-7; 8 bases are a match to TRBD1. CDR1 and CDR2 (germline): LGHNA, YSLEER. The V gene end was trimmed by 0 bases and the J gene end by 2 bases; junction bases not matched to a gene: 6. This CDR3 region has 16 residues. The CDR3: CASSQDSPGQAYEQYF. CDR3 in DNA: TGCGCCAGCAGCCAAGATTCACCGGGACAGGCCTACGAGCAGTACTTC.

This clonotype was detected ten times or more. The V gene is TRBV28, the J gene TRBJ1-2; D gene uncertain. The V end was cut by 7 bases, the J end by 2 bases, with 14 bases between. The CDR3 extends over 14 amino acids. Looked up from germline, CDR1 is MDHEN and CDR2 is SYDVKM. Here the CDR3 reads CASTKGGINYGYTF. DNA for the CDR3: TGTGCCAGCACCAAGGGCGGAATAAACTATGGCTACACCTTC.

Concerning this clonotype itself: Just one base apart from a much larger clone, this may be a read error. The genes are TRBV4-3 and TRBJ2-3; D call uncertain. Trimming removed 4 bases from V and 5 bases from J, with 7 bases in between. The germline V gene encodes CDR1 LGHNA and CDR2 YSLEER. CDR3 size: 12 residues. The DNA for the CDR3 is TGCGCCAGCAGCCGAGCACTAGATACGCAGTATTTT. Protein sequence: CASSRALDTQYF.

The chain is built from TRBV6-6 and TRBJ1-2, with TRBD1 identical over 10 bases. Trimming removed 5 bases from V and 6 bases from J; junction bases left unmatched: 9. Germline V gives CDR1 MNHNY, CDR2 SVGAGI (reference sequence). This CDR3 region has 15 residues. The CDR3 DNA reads TGTGCCAGCAGTATCGATACCGGGACAGGGGATGGCTACACCTTC. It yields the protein CASSIDTGTGDGYTF.

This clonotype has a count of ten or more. The CDR3 DNA is TGCGCCAGCAGTCCTAACTCGAACACAGATACGCAGTATTTT. Encoded protein: CASSPNSNTDTQYF. The chain links TRBV10-2 to TRBJ2-3; no clear D gene. From germline, CDR1 is WSHSY and CDR2 SAAADI. The CDR3 is 14 residues long. Between the trimmed V and J ends, which lost 5 bases and 2 bases, there was a span of 11 bases.

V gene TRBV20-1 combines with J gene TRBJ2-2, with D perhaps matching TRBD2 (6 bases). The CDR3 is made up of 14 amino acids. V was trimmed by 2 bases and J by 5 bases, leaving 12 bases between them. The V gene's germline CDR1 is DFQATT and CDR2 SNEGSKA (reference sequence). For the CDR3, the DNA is TGCAGTGCTAGACCGGGCGGGATTACCGGGGAGCTGTTTTTT. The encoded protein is CSARPGGITGELFF.